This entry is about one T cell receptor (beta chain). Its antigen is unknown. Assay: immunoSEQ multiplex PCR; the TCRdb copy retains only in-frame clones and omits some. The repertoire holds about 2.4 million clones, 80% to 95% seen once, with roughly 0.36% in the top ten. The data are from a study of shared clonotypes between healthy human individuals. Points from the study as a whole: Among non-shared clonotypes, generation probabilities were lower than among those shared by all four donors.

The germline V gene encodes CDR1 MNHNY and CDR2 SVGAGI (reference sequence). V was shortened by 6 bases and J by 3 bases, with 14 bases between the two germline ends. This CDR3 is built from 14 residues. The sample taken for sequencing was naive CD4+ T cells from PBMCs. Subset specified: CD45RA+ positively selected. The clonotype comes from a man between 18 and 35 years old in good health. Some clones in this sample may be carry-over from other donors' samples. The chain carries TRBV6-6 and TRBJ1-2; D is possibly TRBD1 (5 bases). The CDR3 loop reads CASSPRERDYGYTF. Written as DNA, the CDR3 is TGTGCCAGCAGCCCCAGGGAGAGGGACTATGGCTACACCTTC.